This T cell receptor (beta chain) was found in a study of CD8 T cells in Susac syndrome. RNA, at roughly 0.45 to 1 ug, was reverse transcribed with random hexamers. TCRdb re-called the immunoSEQ multiplex PCR reads through MiXCR, storing one row per CDR3 protein. This repertoire shows about 69,000 distinct CDR3 sequences, over 75% found once; its top ten account for less than 0.55%. This CDR3 has 14 amino acids. Per germline, CDR1 LNHDA and CDR2 SQIVND (reference sequence). V shed 8 bases and J shed 2 bases, with 14 bases lying between them. Purification of the CD8+ and CD4+ T cells relied on negative isolation, and TEMRA cells underwent FACS enrichment.

The genes are TRBV19 and TRBJ2-3; D is possibly TRBD2 (7 bases). Sequencing was done on a sample of CD8+ T cells from PBMCs. The clonotype comes from a human donor with multiple sclerosis. CDR3: CASSWGGVTDTQYF. The DNA for the CDR3 is TGTGCCAGTTCCTGGGGGGGCGTCACAGATACGCAGTATTTT.